This T cell receptor beta chain was captured in a study of blood T cell repertoires in COVID-19. Germline V CDR1 and CDR2: SQVTM, ANQGSEA. The CDR3 is 13 residues long. V was shortened by 3 bases and J by 4 bases, with 12 bases between the two germline ends. TCRdb's table, derived via immunoSEQ multiplex PCR, lists solely in-frame clones and lacks some. This table has roughly 160,000 clones, roughly nine tenths appearing once. The sequence was obtained from a man over 45 with acute or convalescent COVID-19. Sequenced sample: peripheral blood. V gene TRBV29-1 combines with J gene TRBJ1-2; possible D gene TRBD1, 5 bases. The CDR3 DNA is TGCAGCGTTGACAGGGTCGGAAGCTATGGCTACACCTTC. It yields the protein CSVDRVGSYGYTF.